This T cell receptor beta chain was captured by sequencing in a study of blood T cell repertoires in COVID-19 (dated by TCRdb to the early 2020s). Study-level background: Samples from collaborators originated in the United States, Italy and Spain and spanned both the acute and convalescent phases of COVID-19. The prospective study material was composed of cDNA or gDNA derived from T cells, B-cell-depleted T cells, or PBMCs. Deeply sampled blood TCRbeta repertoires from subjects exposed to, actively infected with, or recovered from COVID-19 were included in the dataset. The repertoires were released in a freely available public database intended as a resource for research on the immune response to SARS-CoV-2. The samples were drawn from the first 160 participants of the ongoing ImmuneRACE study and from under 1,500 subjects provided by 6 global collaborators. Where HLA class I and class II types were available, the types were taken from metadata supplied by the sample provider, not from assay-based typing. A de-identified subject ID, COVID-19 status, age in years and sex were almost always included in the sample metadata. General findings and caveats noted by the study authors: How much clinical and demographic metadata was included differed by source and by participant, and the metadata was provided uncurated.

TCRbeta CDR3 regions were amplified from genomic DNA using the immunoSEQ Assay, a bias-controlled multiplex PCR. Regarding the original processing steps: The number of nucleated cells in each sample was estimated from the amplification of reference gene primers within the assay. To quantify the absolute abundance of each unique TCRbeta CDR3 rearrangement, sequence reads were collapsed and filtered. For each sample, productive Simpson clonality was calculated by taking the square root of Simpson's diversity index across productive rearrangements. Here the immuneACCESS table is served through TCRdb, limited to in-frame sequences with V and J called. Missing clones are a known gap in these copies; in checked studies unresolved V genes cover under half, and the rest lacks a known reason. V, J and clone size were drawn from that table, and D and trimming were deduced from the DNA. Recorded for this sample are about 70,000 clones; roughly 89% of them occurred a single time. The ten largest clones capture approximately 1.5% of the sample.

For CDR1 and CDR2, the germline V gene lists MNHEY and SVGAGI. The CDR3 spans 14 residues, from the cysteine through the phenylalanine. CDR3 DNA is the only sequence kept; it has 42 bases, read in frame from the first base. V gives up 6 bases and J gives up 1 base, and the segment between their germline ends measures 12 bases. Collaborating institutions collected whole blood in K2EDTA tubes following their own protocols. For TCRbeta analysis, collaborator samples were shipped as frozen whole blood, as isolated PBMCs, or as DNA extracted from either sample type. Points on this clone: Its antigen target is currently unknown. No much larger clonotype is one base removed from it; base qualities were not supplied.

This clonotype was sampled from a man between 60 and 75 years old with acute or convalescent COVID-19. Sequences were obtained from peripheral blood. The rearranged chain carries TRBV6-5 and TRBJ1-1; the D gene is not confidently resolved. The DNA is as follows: TGTGCCAGCAGCGCCTTGGCGGGGAACACTGAAGCTTTCTTT. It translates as CASSALAGNTEAFF.